This TCR beta chain was captured by sequencing in a study of T and B cells in COVID-19 patients. Study details: Peripheral blood came from COVID-19 patients with active infection or after recovery. The study, taken as a whole, reports: In COVID-19 patients, T cell receptor beta variable and joining gene use was reportedly strongly skewed. Symptomatic-phase blood samples from mildly ill patients and early samples from severe cases were scarce.

TRB was amplified from about 250-500 ng of blood genomic DNA. The CDR3 spans 15 residues. Trimming at V came to 3 bases and at J to 3 bases, leaving 7 bases not matched to a gene. BIOMED2 TRB-A/B primer pools were used in multiplex TRB PCR. One entry per CDR3 protein results from TCRdb running MiXCR on the multiplex PCR reads. The sample shows tens of thousands of distinct CDR3 sequences, around a third of them seen only once. Comments on this clonotype: Its antigen is unknown.

This sequence was found in a human donor who had recovered from COVID-19. Sequenced material: blood. The chain combines TRBV12-3 or TRBV12-4 with TRBJ2-5, with TRBD2 matching 7 bases. CDR3 amino acids: CASSFGGSGEETQYF. In DNA form, the CDR3 reads TGTGCCAGCAGTTTCGGCGGGAGTGGGGAAGAGACCCAGTACTTC.